This T cell receptor beta chain derives from a study of OX40 agonist ivuxolimab in advanced cancers. Study conclusions and caveats: At 0.1 to 3.0 mg/kg and by week 6, clonal expansion occurred in CD4+ and CD8+ blood T cells.

Exclusion applied to patients with autoimmune disease history or systemic immunosuppression. This clone was picked up one time. Its antigen remains unidentified. The data were produced by immunoSEQ multiplex PCR, yet TCRdb's version contains in-frame clones alone and is incomplete. In the table there are about 64,000 clones, roughly 87% of which are singletons. V lost 2 bases and J lost 6, with 14 bases in between. Germline-derived CDR1 and CDR2 are LNHDA and SQIVND (reference sequence). The CDR3 length is 15 residues. The source material was CD4+ or CD8+ T cells sorted from blood, sampled in a trial of the OX40 agonist ivuxolimab. This rearrangement joins TRBV19 to TRBJ1-5, with D tentatively TRBD1 (5 bases). This clonotype was sampled from an adult with an advanced solid tumor such as melanoma, head and neck, liver or kidney cancer. The CDR3 DNA follows: TGTGCCAGTAGTATACTGGAGGGGTCGGGTCAGCCCCAGCATTTT. Its protein product is CASSILEGSGQPQHF.